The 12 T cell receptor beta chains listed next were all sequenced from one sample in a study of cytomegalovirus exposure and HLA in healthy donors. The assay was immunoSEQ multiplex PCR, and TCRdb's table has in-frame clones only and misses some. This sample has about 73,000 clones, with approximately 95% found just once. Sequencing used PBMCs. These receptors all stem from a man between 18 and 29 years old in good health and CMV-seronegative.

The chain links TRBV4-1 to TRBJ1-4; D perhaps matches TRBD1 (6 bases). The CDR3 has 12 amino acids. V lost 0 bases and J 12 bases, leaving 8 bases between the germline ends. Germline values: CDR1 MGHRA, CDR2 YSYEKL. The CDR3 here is CASSQEQGELFF. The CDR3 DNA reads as TGCGCCAGCAGCCAAGAACAGGGTGAACTGTTTTTT.

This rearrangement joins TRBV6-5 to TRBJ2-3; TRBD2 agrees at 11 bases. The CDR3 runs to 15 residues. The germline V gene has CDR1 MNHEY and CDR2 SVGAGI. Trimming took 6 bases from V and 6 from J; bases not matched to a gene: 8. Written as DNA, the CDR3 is TGTGCCAGCAGGGAACTAGCGGGGGCGTTTGATACGCAGTATTTT. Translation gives CASRELAGAFDTQYF.

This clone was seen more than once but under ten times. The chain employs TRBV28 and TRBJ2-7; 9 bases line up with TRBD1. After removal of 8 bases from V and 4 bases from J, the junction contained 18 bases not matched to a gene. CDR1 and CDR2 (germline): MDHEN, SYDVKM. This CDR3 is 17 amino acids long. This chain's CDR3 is CASPPRDRVDLGYEQYF. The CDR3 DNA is TGTGCCAGCCCCCCTCGGGACAGGGTTGATTTAGGATACGAGCAGTACTTC.

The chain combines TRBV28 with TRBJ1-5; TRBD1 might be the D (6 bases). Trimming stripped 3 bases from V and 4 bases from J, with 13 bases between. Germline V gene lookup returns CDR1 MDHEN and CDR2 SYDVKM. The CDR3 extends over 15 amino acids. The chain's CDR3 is CASSFGAGENQPQHF. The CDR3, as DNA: TGTGCCAGCAGTTTTGGAGCAGGGGAAAATCAGCCCCAGCATTTT.

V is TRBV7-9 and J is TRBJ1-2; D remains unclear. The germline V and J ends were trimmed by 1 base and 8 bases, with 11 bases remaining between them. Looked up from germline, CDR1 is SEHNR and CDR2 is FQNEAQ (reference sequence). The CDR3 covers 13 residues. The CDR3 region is CASSLESVSGYTF. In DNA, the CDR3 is TGTGCCAGCAGCTTAGAATCGGTCTCCGGCTACACCTTC.

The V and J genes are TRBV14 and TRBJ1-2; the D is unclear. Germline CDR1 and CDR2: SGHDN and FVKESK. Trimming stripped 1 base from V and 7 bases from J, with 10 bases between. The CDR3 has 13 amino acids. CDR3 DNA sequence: TGTGCCAGCAGCCAAGCTACGGTTGGTGGCTACACCTTC. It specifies CASSQATVGGYTF.

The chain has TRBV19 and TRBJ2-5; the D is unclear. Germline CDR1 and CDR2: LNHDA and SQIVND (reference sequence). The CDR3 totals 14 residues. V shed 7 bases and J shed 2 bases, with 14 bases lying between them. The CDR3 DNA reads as TGTGCCAGTAAGCCCTCCCAGCGACAAGAGACCCAGTACTTC. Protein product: CASKPSQRQETQYF.

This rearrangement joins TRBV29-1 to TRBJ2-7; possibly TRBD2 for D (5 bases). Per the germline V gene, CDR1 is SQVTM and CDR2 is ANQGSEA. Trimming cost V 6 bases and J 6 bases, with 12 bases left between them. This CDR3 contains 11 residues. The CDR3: CSVWRSGEQYF. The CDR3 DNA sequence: TGCAGCGTCTGGCGGAGCGGCGAGCAGTACTTC.

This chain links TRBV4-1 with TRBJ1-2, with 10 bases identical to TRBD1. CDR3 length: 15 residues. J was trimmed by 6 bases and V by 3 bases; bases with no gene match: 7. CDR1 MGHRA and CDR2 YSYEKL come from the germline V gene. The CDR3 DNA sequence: TGCGCCAGCAGCCAGTACCAGACAGGGGGCGATGGCTACACCTTC. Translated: CASSQYQTGGDGYTF.

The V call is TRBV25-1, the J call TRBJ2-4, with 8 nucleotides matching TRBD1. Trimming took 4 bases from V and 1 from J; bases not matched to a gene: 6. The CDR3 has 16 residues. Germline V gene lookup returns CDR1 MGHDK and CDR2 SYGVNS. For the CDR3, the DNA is TGTGCCAGCAGTGTTGACAGGGGCGCGGCCAAAAACATTCAGTACTTC. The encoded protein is CASSVDRGAAKNIQYF.

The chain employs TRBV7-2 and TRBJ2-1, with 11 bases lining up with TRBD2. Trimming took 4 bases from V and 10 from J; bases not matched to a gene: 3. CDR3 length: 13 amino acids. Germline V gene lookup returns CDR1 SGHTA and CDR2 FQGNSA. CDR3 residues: CASSSRTSGEQFF. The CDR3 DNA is TGTGCCAGCAGCTCGAGGACTAGCGGGGAGCAGTTCTTC.

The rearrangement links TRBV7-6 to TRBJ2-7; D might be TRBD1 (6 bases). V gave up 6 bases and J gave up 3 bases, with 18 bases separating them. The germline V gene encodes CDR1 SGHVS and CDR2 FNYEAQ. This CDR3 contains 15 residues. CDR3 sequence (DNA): TGTGCCAGCAGTCCTCTACAGGGACCCTACTACGAGCAGTACTTC. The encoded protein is CASSPLQGPYYEQYF.